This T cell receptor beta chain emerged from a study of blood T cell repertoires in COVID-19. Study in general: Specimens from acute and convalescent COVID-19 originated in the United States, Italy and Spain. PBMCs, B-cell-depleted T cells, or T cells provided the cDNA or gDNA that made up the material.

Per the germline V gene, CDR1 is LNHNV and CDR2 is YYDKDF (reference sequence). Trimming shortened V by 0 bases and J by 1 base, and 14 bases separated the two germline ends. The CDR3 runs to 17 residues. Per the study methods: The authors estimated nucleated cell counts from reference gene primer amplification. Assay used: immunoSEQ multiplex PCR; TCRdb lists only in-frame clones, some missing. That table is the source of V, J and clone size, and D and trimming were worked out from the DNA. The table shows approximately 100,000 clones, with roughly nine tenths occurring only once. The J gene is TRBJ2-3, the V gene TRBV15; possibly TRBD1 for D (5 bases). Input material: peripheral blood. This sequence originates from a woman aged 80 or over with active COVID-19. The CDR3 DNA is TGTGCCACCAGCAGAGAGCAACCAGGGTCGCGCACAGATACGCAGTATTTT. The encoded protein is CATSREQPGSRTDTQYF. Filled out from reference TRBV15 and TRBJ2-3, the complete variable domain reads DAMVIQNPRYQVTQFGKPVTLSCSQTLNHNVMYWYQQKSSQAPKLLFHYYDKDFNNEADTPDNFQSRRPNTSFCFLDIRSPGLGDTAMYLCATSREQPGSRTDTQYFGPGTRLTVL.